This is a list of T cell receptor beta chains from one sample in a study of Ad26.COV2.S vaccination and SARS-CoV-2 variants. Profiling relied on immunoSEQ multiplex PCR, and the TCRdb table lists in-frame clones only, not all of them. The sample lists roughly 350,000 clones; roughly 90% were seen once. The sequences come from peripheral blood, collected in a trial of Ad26.COV2.S vaccine versus placebo. The receptors derive from a person between 18 and 65 years old who received the Ad26.COV2.S COVID-19 vaccine or a placebo. Both conserved end residues are part of each CDR3. D genes are given only for firm matches. A clone size is listed for some rows: how often the clone was seen (once, few, many), or a class if it is expanded.

v_gene	d_gene	abundance	j_gene	len	CDR3aa	CDR3nt
TRBV28	.	.	TRBJ2-1	13	CASSSGQEGEQFF	TGTGCCAGCAGTTCAGGACAAGAGGGTGAGCAGTTCTTC
TRBV4-3	TRBD1	once	TRBJ2-1	17	CASSVVTPGQGLFEQFF	TGCGCCAGCAGCGTCGTTACTCCGGGACAGGGTCTCTTCGAGCAGTTCTTC
TRBV28	TRBD2	.	TRBJ2-5	16	CASLPSGRLGQETQYF	TGTGCCAGCCTCCCGAGCGGGAGACTAGGGCAAGAGACCCAGTACTTC
TRBV6-5	.	few	TRBJ1-1	11	CASERIGEAFF	TGTGCCAGCGAAAGAATAGGTGAAGCTTTCTTT
TRBV6-5	TRBD2	once	TRBJ2-1	14	CASSQRGTINEQFF	TGTGCCAGCAGTCAGCGGGGGACGATCAATGAGCAGTTCTTC
TRBV7-3	TRBD2	.	TRBJ2-4	18	CASSSLAGVFGAKNIQYF	TGTGCCAGCAGCTCACTAGCGGGAGTATTCGGGGCCAAAAACATTCAGTACTTC
TRBV28	TRBD1	.	TRBJ1-2	15	CASSLTGQGANGYTF	TGTGCCAGCAGTTTGACAGGACAGGGGGCGAATGGCTACACCTTC
TRBV7-6	TRBD2	.	TRBJ2-1	15	CASSSTLAGVIEQFF	TGTGCCAGCAGCTCAACTCTAGCGGGAGTAATCGAGCAGTTCTTC
TRBV19	TRBD1	.	TRBJ2-1	14	CASTPGQSYNEQFF	TGTGCCAGTACCCCGGGACAGTCCTACAATGAGCAGTTCTTC
TRBV30	.	.	TRBJ1-5	14	CAWSALSGSQPQHF	TGTGCCTGGAGTGCTCTGTCCGGGAGTCAGCCCCAGCATTTT
TRBV27	TRBD1	many	TRBJ2-1	14	CASSSLDRDYEQFF	TGTGCCAGCAGTTCCCTGGACAGGGACTATGAGCAGTTCTTC
TRBV10-3	.	.	TRBJ2-3	14	CAISDVDGTDTQYF	TGTGCCATCAGTGACGTGGATGGCACAGATACGCAGTATTTT
TRBV27	TRBD2	.	TRBJ2-3	19	CASSPKGLAGGGNTDTQYF	TGTGCCAGCAGCCCGAAAGGACTAGCGGGAGGAGGGAACACAGATACGCAGTATTTT
TRBV6-6	.	.	TRBJ1-5	15	CASSYSGVGNQPQHF	TGTGCCAGCAGTTACTCCGGTGTCGGCAATCAGCCCCAGCATTTT
TRBV29-1	.	.	TRBJ2-7	12	CSVGTAKNEQYF	TGCAGCGTTGGGACAGCCAAGAACGAGCAGTACTTC
TRBV6-5	.	.	TRBJ2-1	16	CASSSSGILSYNEQFF	TGTGCCAGCAGTTCCTCCGGGATCCTCTCCTACAATGAGCAGTTCTTC
TRBV18	.	few	TRBJ1-3	13	CASSPTDGNTIYF	TGTGCCAGCTCGCCCACCGATGGAAACACCATATATTTT
TRBV27	.	.	TRBJ2-3	13	CAGGDPSTDTQYF	TGTGCTGGGGGAGACCCTAGCACAGATACGCAGTATTTT
TRBV18	.	.	TRBJ2-7	12	CASSPPGEEQYF	TGTGCCAGCTCACCACCGGGGGAGGAACAGTACTTC
TRBV3-1/TRBV3-2	.	.	TRBJ1-5	15	CASSLSHRVLQPQHF	TGTGCCAGCAGCCTCTCACACAGGGTTCTCCAGCCCCAGCATTTT
TRBV18	TRBD1	.	TRBJ2-1	14	CASSLRQGANEQFF	TGTGCCAGCTCACTCCGCCAGGGGGCGAATGAGCAGTTCTTC
TRBV7-3	TRBD1	.	TRBJ2-7	16	CASSRWGTGISYEQYF	TGTGCCAGCAGCCGTTGGGGGACAGGGATCTCCTACGAGCAGTACTTC
TRBV9	.	.	TRBJ2-7	14	CASSVEGRTYEQYF	TGTGCCAGCAGCGTAGAGGGCCGAACCTACGAGCAGTACTTC
TRBV7-2	.	.	TRBJ1-1	13	CASSLQGNTEAFF	TGTGCCAGCAGTCTACAGGGGAACACTGAAGCTTTCTTT
TRBV6-5	TRBD2	.	TRBJ2-7	14	CASSYRIAGAEQYF	TGTGCCAGCAGTTACCGAATAGCGGGAGCCGAGCAGTACTTC
TRBV5-1	TRBD2	once	TRBJ2-1	15	CASRTSGYSYNEQFF	TGCGCCAGCAGAACTAGCGGGTACTCCTACAATGAGCAGTTCTTC
TRBV6-1	.	.	TRBJ1-4	18	CASSEESPRTVLNEKLFF	TGTGCCAGCAGTGAAGAGTCTCCCCGGACAGTGTTAAATGAAAAACTGTTTTTT
TRBV9	.	.	TRBJ1-2	17	CASSVAVRRAANYGYTF	TGTGCCAGCAGCGTAGCGGTGAGGCGGGCGGCGAACTATGGCTACACCTTC
TRBV2	.	.	TRBJ1-6	14	CASSDAGGLSPLHF	TGTGCCAGCAGCGACGCCGGGGGCCTTTCACCCCTCCACTTT
TRBV5-1	.	once	TRBJ2-7	13	CASSFTGIYEQYF	TGCGCCAGCAGCTTTACAGGGATCTACGAGCAGTACTTC
TRBV13	TRBD2	.	TRBJ2-2	17	CASRIGLAGGRTGELFF	TGTGCCAGCAGAATAGGACTAGCGGGAGGTCGCACCGGGGAGCTGTTTTTT
TRBV4-1	.	.	TRBJ1-3	15	CASSPTQASGNTIYF	TGCGCCAGCAGCCCAACCCAGGCCTCTGGAAACACCATATATTTT
TRBV7-2	TRBD1	.	TRBJ2-5	16	CASSLDGTGTMKTQYF	TGTGCCAGCAGCTTAGATGGGACAGGGACAATGAAGACCCAGTACTTC
TRBV7-6	TRBD1	.	TRBJ2-3	15	CASSDRTGGADTQYF	TGTGCCAGCAGCGACCGGACAGGGGGCGCAGATACGCAGTATTTT
TRBV15	.	.	TRBJ1-5	16	CATSRDLGTVNQPQHF	TGTGCCACCAGCAGAGATCTGGGGACTGTCAATCAGCCCCAGCATTTT
TRBV21-1	.	.	TRBJ2-1	15	CASSIGGQGSDEQFF	TGTGCCAGCAGCATTGGAGGACAGGGGAGCGATGAGCAGTTCTTC
TRBV28	.	.	TRBJ1-4	14	CASSKGGTQEKLFF	TGTGCCAGCTCGAAAGGGGGGACCCAAGAAAAACTGTTTTTT
TRBV5-1	.	.	TRBJ1-1	17	CASSLDGRAAKNTEAFF	TGCGCCAGCAGCTTGGACGGGAGGGCAGCGAAGAACACTGAAGCTTTCTTT
TRBV18	.	.	TRBJ2-5	13	CASSPRQGETQYF	TGTGCCAGCTCACCAAGGCAGGGAGAGACCCAGTACTTC
TRBV13	TRBD2	.	TRBJ2-3	16	CASSLVGGPLTDTQYF	TGTGCCAGCAGCTTAGTGGGAGGGCCCCTCACAGATACGCAGTATTTT
TRBV28	.	once	TRBJ1-6	13	CASRKDPNSPLHF	TGTGCCAGCAGAAAGGACCCTAATTCACCCCTCCACTTT
TRBV7-2	TRBD1	.	TRBJ2-3	16	CASSYRRDRGSDTQYF	TGTGCCAGCAGCTATCGAAGGGACAGGGGGTCAGATACGCAGTATTTT
TRBV6-5	TRBD1	.	TRBJ1-1	12	CASNRQGTEAFF	TGTGCCAGCAACCGACAGGGCACTGAAGCTTTCTTT
TRBV2	.	.	TRBJ1-1	12	CASRVGEIGAFF	TGTGCCAGCAGGGTTGGAGAAATCGGAGCTTTCTTT
TRBV25-1	.	.	TRBJ1-2	14	CASSMPESNYGYTF	TGTGCCAGCAGTATGCCGGAATCTAACTATGGCTACACCTTC
TRBV3-1/TRBV3-2	.	.	TRBJ1-5	13	CASSPRGNQPQHF	TGTGCCAGCAGCCCGCGGGGAAATCAGCCCCAGCATTTT
TRBV4-1	TRBD2	once	TRBJ2-7	15	CASSQDGSAGLAVNF	TGCGCCAGCAGCCAAGATGGGTCCGCGGGACTAGCGGTGAACTTC
TRBV27	TRBD1	.	TRBJ1-5	16	CASSSGDRGWAMPQHF	TGTGCCAGCAGTTCAGGGGACAGGGGATGGGCGATGCCCCAGCATTTT
TRBV6-2/TRBV6-3	.	.	TRBJ2-7	12	CASSYSGREQYF	TGTGCCAGCAGTTACTCCGGTCGCGAGCAGTACTTC
TRBV30	TRBD1	.	TRBJ1-2	14	CAWSAPGQGIGYTF	TGTGCCTGGAGTGCTCCGGGACAGGGAATCGGCTACACCTTC
TRBV5-1	.	.	TRBJ1-4	15	CASSRWTGVGEKLFF	TGCGCCAGCAGCCGGTGGACGGGAGTAGGGGAAAAACTGTTTTTT
TRBV30	.	.	TRBJ1-4	14	CAWSRRVMNEKLFF	TGTGCCTGGAGTAGAAGGGTCATGAATGAAAAACTGTTTTTT
TRBV3-1/TRBV3-2	.	.	TRBJ1-6	14	CASSQARNNSPLHF	TGTGCCAGCAGCCAAGCCCGGAATAATTCACCCCTCCACTTT
TRBV9	.	.	TRBJ2-3	14	CASSVDKVTDTQYF	TGTGCCAGCAGCGTAGATAAGGTCACAGATACGCAGTATTTT
TRBV28	.	.	TRBJ1-2	14	CASSLSGGNYGYTF	TGTGCCAGCAGTTTAAGTGGGGGGAACTATGGCTACACCTTC